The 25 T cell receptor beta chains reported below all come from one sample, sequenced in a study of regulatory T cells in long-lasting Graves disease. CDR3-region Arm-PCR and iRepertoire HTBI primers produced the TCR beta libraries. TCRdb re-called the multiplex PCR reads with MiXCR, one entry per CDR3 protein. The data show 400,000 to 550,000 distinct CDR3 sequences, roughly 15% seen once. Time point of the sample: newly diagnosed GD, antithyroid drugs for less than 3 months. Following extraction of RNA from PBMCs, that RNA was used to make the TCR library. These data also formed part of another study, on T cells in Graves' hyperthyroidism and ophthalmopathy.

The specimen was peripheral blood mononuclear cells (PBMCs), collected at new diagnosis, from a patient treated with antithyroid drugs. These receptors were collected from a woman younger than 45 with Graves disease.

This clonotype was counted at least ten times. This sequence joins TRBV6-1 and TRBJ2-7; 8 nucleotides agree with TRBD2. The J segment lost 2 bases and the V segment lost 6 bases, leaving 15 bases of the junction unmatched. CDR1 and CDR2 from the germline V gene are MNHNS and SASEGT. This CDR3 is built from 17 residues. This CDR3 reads CASRSGAHSGATYEQYF. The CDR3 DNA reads TGTGCCAGCAGATCCGGGGCCCATAGCGGGGCTACCTACGAGCAGTACTTC.

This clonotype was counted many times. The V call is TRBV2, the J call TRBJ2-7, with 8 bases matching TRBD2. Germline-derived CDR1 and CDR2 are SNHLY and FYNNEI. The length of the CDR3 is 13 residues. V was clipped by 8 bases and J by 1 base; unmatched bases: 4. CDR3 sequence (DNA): TGTGCCAGCGGAGCGGGAGTTTCCTACGAGCAGTACTTC. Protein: CASGAGVSYEQYF. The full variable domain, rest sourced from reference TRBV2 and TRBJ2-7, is EPEVTQTPSHQVTQMGQEVILRCVPISNHLYFYWYRQILGQKVEFLVSFYNNEISEKSEIFDDQFSVERPDGSNFTLKIRSTKLEDSAMYFCASGAGVSYEQYFGPGTRLTVT.

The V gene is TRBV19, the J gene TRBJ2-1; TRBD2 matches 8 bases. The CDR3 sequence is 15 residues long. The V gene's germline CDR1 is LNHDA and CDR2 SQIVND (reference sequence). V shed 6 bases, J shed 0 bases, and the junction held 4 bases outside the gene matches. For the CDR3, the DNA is TGTGCCAGTAGAGAGCGGGAGTACTCCTACAATGAGCAGTTCTTC. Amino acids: CASREREYSYNEQFF.

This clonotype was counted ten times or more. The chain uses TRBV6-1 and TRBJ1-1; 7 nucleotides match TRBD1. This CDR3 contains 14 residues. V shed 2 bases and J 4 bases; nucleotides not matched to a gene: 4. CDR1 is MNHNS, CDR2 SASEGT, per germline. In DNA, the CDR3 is TGTGCCAGCAGTGAAAGGGGGCAGAGCACTGAAGCTTTCTTT. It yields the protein CASSERGQSTEAFF.

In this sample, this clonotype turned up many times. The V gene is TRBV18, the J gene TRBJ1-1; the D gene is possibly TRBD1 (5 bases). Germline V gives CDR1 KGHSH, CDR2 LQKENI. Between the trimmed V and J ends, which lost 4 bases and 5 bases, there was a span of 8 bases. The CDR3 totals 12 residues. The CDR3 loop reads CASSLGRTEAFF. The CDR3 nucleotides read TGTGCCAGCTCACTGGGACGGACTGAAGCTTTCTTT.

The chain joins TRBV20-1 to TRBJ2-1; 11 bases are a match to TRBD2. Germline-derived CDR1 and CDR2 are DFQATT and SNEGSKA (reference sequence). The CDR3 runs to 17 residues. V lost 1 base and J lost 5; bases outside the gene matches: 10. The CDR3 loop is CSARGVRLAGLNNEQFF. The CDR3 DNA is TGCAGTGCTAGAGGTGTCCGACTAGCGGGATTGAACAATGAGCAGTTCTTC.

The CDR3 bases are TGTGCCACCAGCTCCGGACAGAATCAGCCCCAGCATTTT. Its translation is CATSSGQNQPQHF. This chain joins TRBV15 and TRBJ1-5; D is perhaps TRBD1 (6 bases). Trimming took off 5 bases at V and 4 bases at J, with 9 bases between the two ends. This CDR3 has 13 amino acids. Germline values: CDR1 LNHNV, CDR2 YYDKDF (reference sequence).

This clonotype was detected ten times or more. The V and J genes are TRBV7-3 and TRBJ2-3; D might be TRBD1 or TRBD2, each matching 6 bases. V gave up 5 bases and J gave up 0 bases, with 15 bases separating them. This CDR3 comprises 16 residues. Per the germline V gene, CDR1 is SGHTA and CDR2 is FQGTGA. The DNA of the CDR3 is TGTGCCAGCAGCAAATTCGGGGGCACTAGCACAGATACGCAGTATTTT. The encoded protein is CASSKFGGTSTDTQYF. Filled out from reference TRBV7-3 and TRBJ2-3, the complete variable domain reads GAGVSQTPSNKVTEKGKYVELRCDPISGHTALYWYRQSLGQGPEFLIYFQGTGAADDSGLPNDRFFAVRPEGSVSTLKIQRTERGDSAVYLCASSKFGGTSTDTQYFGPGTRLTVL.

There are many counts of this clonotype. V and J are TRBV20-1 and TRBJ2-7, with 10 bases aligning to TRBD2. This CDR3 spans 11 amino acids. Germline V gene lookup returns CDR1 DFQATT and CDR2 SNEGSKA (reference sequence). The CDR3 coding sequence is TGCAAGGGGACTAGCGACTACGAGCAGTACTTC. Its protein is CKGTSDYEQYF.

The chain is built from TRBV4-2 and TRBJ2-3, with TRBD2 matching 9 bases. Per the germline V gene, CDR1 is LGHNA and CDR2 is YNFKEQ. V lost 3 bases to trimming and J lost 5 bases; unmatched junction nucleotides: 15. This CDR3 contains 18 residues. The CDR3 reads CASSHLRIRGSGRDTQYF. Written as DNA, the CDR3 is TGTGCCAGCAGCCACCTGCGAATAAGGGGTAGCGGGAGAGATACGCAGTATTTT.

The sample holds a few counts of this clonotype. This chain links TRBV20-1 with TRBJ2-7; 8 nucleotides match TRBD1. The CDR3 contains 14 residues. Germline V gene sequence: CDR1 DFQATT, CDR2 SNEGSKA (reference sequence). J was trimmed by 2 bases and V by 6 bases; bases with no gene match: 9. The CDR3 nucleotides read TGCAGTGCAGAAGGACAGGGCCTTACCTACGAGCAGTACTTC. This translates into CSAEGQGLTYEQYF.

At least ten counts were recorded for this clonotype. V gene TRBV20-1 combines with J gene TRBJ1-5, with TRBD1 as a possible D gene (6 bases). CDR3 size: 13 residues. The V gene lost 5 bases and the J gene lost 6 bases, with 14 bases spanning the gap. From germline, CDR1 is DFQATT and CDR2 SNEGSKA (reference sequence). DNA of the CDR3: TGCAGTGCTCAAGGGGGGTCCGGTCAGCCCCAGCATTTT. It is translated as CSAQGGSGQPQHF.

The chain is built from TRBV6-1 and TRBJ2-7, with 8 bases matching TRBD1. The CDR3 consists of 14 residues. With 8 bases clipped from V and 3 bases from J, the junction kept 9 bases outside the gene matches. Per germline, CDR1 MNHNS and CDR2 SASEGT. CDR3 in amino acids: CASRDRGLIYEQYF. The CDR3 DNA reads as TGTGCCAGCCGCGACAGGGGCTTGATCTACGAGCAGTACTTC.

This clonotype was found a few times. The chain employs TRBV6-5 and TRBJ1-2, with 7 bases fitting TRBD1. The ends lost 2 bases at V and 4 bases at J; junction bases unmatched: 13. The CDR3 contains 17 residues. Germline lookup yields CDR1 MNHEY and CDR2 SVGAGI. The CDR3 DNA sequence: TGTGCCAGCAGTTACCGCCCGGGACAGACGACTGTCTATGGCTACACCTTC. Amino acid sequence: CASSYRPGQTTVYGYTF.

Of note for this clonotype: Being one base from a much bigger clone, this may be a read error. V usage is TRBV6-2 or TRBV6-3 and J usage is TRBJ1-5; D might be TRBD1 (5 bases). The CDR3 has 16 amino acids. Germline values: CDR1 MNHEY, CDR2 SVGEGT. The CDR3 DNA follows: TGTGCCAGCAGTCTCCGGACACAGCTTAGCAATCAGCCCCGGCATTTT. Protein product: CASSLRTQLSNQPRHF.

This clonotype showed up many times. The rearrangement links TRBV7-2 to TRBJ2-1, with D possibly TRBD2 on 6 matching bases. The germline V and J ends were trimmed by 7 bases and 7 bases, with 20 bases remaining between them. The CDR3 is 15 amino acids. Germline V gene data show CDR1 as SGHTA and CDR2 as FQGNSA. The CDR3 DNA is TGTGCCAGCAAGCAGGAGGGCTCTGTTATAAATGAGCAGTTCTTC. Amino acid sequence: CASKQEGSVINEQFF.

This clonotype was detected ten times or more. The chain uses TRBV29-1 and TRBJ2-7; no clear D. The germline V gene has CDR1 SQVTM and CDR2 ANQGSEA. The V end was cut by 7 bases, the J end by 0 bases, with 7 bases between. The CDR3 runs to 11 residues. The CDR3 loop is CSGLTSYEQYF. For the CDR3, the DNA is TGCAGCGGCTTGACCTCCTACGAGCAGTACTTC.

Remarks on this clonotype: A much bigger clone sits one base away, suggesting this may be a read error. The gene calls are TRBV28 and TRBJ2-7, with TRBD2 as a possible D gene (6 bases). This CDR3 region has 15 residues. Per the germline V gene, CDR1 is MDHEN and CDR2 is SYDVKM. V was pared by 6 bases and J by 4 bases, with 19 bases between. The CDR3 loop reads CASRARSGGAYEQYF. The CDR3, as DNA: TGTGCCAGCAGAGCCCGTAGCGGTGGGGCTTACGAGCAGTACTTC.

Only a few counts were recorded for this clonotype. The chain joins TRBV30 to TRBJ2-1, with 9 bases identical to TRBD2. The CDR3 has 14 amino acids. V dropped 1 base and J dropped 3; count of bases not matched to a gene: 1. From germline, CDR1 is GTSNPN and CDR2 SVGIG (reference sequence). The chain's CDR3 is CAWSGLAVYNEQFF. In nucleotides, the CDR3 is TGTGCCTGGAGTGGACTAGCGGTCTACAATGAGCAGTTCTTC. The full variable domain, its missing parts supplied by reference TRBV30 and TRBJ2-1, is SQTIHQWPATLVQPVGSPLSLECTVEGTSNPNLYWYRQAAGRGLQLLFYSVGIGQISSEVPQNLSASRPQDRQFILSSKKLLLSDSGFYLCAWSGLAVYNEQFFGPGTRLTVL.

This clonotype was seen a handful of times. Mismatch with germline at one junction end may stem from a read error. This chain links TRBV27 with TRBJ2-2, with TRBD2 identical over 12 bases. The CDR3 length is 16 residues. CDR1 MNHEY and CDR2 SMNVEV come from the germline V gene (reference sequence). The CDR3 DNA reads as TGTGCCAGCAGTCCGCTAGCGGGAGGGTACACCGGGGAGCCGTTTTTT. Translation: CASSPLAGGYTGEPFF.

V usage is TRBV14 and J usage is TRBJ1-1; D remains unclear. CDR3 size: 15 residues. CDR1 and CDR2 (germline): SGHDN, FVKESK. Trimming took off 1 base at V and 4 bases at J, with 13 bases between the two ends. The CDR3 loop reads CASSQAFRGSTEAFF. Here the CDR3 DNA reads TGTGCCAGCAGCCAAGCATTCAGAGGGAGCACTGAAGCTTTCTTT.

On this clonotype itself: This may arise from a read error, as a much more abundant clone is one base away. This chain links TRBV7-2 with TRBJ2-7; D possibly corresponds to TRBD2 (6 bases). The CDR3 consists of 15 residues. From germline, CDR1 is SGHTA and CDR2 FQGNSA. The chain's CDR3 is CASSPWGGISYEQHF. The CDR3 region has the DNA TGTGCCAGCAGCCCCTGGGGCGGGATCTCCTACGAGCAGCACTTC. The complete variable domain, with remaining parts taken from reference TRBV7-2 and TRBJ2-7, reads GAGVSQSPSNKVTEKGKDVELRCDPISGHTALYWYRQSLGQGLEFLIYFQGNSAPDKSGLPSDRFSAERTGGSVSTLTIQRTQQEDSAVYLCASSPWGGISYEQHFGPGTRLTVT.

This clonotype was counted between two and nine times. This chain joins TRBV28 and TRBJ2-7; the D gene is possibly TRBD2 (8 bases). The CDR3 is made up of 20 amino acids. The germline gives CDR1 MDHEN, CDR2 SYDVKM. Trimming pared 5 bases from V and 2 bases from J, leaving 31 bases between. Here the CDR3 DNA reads TGTGCCAGCAGTCCGAGCCTGAAGCGGGGGACAGTACTCAGACCCTACGAGCAGTACTTC. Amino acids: CASSPSLKRGTVLRPYEQYF.

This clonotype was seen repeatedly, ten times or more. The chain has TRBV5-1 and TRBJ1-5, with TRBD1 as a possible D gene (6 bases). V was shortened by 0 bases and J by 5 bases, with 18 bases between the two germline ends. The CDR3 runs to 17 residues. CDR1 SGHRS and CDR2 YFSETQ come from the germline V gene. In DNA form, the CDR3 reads TGCGCCAGCAGCTTGGCCCCGGGACGAGAGGGGGATCAGCCCCAGCATTTT. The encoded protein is CASSLAPGREGDQPQHF.

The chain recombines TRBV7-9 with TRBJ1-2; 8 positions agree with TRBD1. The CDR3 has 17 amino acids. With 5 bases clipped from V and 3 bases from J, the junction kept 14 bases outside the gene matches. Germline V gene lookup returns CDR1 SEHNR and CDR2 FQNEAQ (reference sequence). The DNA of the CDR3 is TGTGCCAGCAGCGCAAAAGGGACAGGCCAAAGGGACTATGGCTACACCTTC. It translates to CASSAKGTGQRDYGYTF.